This T cell receptor (beta chain) was captured in a study of regulatory T cells in long-lasting Graves disease. Overall study results and limits: There was favoring of TRBV28, TRBJ1-2 and TRBJ2-5 in persistent disease.

Details on this clonotype: Its antigen is currently unknown.

Arm-PCR of CDR3 regions and iRepertoire HTBI primers were the basis on which TCR beta libraries were built. TCRdb redid the calling of the multiplex PCR reads with MiXCR, one entry per CDR3 protein. The sample carries fewer than 550,000 distinct CDR3 sequences, about 16% recorded once. The sample's time point: newly diagnosed GD, antithyroid drugs for less than 3 months. The TCR library was made from RNA that had been extracted from PBMCs in TRIzol. V was shortened by 6 bases and J by 6 bases, with 16 bases between the two germline ends. This CDR3 has 14 residues. This sample was shared with a second study, whose subject was T cells in Graves' hyperthyroidism and ophthalmopathy.

Material: peripheral blood mononuclear cells (PBMCs), obtained at new diagnosis, from a patient treated with antithyroid drugs. The source is a middle-aged woman with Graves disease. The rearrangement uses TRBV12-3 or TRBV12-4 and TRBJ2-3; no firm D call. The CDR3 DNA follows: TGTGCCAGCAGCCAAGGGCTCCACACGGATACGCAGTATTTT. Translating it yields CASSQGLHTDTQYF.